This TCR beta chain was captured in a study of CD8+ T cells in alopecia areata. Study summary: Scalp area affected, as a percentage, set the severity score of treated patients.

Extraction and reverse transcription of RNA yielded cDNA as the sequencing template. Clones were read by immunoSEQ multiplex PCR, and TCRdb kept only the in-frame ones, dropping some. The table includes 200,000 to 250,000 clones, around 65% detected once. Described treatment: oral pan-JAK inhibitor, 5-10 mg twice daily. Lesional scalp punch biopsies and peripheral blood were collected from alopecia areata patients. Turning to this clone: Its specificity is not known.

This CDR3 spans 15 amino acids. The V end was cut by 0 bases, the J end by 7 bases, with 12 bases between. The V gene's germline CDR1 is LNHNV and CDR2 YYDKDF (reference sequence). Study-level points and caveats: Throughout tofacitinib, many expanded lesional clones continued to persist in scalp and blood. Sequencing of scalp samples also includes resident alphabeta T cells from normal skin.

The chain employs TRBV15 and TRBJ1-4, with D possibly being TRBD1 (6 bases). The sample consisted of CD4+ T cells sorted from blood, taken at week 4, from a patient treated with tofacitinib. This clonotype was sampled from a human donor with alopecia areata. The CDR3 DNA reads TGTGCCACCAGCAGAGATCTCAGGGGCGGTGAAAAACTGTTTTTT. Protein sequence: CATSRDLRGGEKLFF.